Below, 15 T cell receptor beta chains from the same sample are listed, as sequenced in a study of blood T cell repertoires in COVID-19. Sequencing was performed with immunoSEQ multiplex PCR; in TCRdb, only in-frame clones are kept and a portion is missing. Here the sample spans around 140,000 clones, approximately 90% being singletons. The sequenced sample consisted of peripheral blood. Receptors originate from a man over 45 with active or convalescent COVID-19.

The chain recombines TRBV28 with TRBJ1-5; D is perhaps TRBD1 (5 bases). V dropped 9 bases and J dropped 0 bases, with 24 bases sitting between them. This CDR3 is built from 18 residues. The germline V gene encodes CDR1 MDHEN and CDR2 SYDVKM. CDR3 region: CASKYGAGSLYSNQPQHF. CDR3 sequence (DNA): TGTGCCAGTAAATATGGAGCAGGGTCCCTGTATAGCAATCAGCCCCAGCATTTT.

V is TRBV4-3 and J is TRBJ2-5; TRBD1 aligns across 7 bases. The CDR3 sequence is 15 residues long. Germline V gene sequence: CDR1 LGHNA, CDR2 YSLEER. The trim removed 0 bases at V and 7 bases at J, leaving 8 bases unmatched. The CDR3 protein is CASSQERGGAGTQYF. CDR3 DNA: TGCGCCAGCAGCCAAGAAAGAGGGGGCGCAGGGACCCAGTACTTC.

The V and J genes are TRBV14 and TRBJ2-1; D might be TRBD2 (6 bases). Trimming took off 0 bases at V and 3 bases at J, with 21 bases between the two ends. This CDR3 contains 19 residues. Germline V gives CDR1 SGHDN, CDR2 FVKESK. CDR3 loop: CASSQDHRRSTRDYNEQFF. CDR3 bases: TGTGCCAGCAGCCAAGATCATCGGCGTTCGACTAGGGACTACAATGAGCAGTTCTTC.

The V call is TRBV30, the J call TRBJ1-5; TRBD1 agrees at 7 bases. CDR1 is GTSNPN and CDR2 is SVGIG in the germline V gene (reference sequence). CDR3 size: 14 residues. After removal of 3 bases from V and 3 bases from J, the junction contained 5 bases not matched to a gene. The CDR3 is CAWSRDSNNQPQHF. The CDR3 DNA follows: TGTGCCTGGAGCAGGGACAGTAACAATCAGCCCCAGCATTTT.

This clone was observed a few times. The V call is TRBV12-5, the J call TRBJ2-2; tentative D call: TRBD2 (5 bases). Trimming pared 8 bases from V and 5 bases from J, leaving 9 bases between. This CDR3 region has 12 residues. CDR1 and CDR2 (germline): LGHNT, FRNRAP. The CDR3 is CASRGGTGELFF. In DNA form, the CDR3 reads TGTGCTAGTCGGGGTGGGACCGGGGAGCTGTTTTTT. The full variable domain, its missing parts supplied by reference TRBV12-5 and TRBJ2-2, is DARVTQTPRHKVTEMGQEVTMRCQPILGHNTVFWYRQTMMQGLELLAYFRNRAPLDDSGMPKDRFSAEMPDATLATLKIQPSEPRDSAVYFCASRGGTGELFFGEGSRLTVL.

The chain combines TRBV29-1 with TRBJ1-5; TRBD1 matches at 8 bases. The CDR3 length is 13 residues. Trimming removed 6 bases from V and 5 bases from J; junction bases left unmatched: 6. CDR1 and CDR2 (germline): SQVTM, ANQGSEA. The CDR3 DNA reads TGCAGCGTAGGACAGGGTCAGGATCAGCCCCAGCATTTT. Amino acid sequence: CSVGQGQDQPQHF.

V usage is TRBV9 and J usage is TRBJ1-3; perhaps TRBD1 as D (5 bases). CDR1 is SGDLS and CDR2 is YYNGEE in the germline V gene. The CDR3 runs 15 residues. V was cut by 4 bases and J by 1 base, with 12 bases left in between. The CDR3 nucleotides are TGTGCCAGCAGCCTAAAAGGGGATTCTGGAAACACCATATATTTT. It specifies CASSLKGDSGNTIYF. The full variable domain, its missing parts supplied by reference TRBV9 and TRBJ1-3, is DSGVTQTPKHLITATGQRVTLRCSPRSGDLSVYWYQQSLDQGLQFLIQYYNGEERAKGNILERFSAQQFPDLHSELNLSSLELGDSALYFCASSLKGDSGNTIYFGEGSWLTVV.

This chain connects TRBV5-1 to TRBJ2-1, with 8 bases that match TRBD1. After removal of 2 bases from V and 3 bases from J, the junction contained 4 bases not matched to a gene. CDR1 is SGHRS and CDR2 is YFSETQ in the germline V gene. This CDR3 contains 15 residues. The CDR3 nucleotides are TGCGCCAGCAGCTTAACAGGGGGTAGCTACAATGAGCAGTTCTTC. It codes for CASSLTGGSYNEQFF.

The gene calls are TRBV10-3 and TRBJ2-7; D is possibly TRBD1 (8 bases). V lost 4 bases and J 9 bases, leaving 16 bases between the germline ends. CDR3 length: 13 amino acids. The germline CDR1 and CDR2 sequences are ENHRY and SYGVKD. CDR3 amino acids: CAISAGQGGGQYF. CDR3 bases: TGTGCCATCAGTGCAGGACAGGGCGGGGGGCAGTACTTC.

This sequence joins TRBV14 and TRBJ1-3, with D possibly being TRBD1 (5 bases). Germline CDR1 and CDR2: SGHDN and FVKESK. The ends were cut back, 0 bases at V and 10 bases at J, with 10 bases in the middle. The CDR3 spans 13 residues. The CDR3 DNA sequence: TGTGCCAGCAGCCAAGATGTCGGGGGGACCATATATTTT. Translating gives CASSQDVGGTIYF.

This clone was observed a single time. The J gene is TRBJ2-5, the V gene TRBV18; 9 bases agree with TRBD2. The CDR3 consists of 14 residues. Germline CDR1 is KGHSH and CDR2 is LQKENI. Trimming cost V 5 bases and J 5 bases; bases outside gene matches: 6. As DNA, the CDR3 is TGTGCCAGCTCAACATTAGCGGGGGTGGAGACCCAGTACTTC. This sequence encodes CASSTLAGVETQYF.

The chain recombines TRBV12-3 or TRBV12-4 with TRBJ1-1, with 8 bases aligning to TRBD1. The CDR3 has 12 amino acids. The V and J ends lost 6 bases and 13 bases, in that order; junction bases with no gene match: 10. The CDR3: CASRDRGLFNFF. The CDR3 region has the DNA TGTGCCAGCAGAGACAGGGGACTGTTTAATTTCTTT.

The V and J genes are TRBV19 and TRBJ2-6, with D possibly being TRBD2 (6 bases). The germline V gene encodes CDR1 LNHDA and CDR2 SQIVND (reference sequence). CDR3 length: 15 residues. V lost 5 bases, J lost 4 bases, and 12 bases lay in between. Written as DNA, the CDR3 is TGTGCCAGTAGTGAACGGCGGGGAGGGGCCAACGTCCTGACTTTC. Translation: CASSERRGGANVLTF.

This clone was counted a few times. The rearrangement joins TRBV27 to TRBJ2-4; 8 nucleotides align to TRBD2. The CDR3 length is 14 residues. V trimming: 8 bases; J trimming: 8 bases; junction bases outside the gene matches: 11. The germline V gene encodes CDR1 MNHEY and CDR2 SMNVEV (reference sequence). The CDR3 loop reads CASGERSGIDIQYF. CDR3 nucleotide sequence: TGTGCCAGCGGGGAACGTAGCGGGATCGACATTCAGTACTTC.

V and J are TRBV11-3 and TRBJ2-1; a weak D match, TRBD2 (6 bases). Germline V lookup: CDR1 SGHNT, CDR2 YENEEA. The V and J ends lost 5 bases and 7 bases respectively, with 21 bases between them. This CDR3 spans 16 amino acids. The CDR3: CASSLRDSSFHNEQFF. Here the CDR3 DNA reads TGTGCCAGCAGCCTCCGGGACTCCTCATTTCATAATGAGCAGTTCTTC.